Listed below are T cell receptor beta chains from one sample, sequenced in a study of post-analysis software for immune sequencing data. TCRdb reprocessed the PCR reads via MiXCR and lists one record per CDR3 protein. The sample records about 560,000 distinct CDR3 sequences, 44% being singletons. Sequencing used blood. These receptors all come from a girl between 5 and 17 years old with multiple sclerosis. Each CDR3 is given with its conserved first and last residue. The D gene is left open where the match is weak. Clone sizes are given selectively: once, few, many, or a class where the clone is expanded.

d_call j_call v_call clone_size cdr3_aa cdr3_nt
- TRBJ2-3 TRBV9 few CASSDYSGFSTDTQYF TGTGCCAGCAGCGATTATAGCGGCTTTAGCACAGATACGCAGTATTTT
TRBD2 TRBJ2-1 TRBV6-2/TRBV6-3 - CASRNRGLANPYNEQFF TGTGCCAGCAGGAATAGGGGACTAGCGAATCCCTACAATGAGCAGTTCTTC
TRBD1 TRBJ1-2 TRBV10-3 - CAISEPRQGRENYGYTF TGTGCCATCAGTGAGCCCCGACAGGGGCGAGAAAACTATGGCTACACCTTC
- TRBJ2-1 TRBV12-3/TRBV12-4 few CASSFAGADNEQFF TGTGCCAGCAGTTTTGCGGGGGCCGACAATGAGCAGTTCTTC
- TRBJ2-7 TRBV27 - CASSHGSNEQYF TGTGCCAGCAGTCACGGTAGCAACGAGCAGTACTTC
- TRBJ1-1 TRBV5-1 once CASAFLRSNIEAFF TGCGCCAGCGCCTTTTTAAGGTCCAACATTGAAGCTTTCTTT
- TRBJ1-1 TRBV7-2 many CASSLGRTNTEAFF TGTGCCAGCAGCTTAGGACGGACGAACACTGAAGCTTTCTTT
- TRBJ2-1 TRBV27 - CASSPRTPSYNEQFF TGTGCCAGCAGTCCCCGGACACCGTCCTACAATGAGCAGTTCTTC
- TRBJ2-5 TRBV10-3 - CAIRGKGRVETQYF TGTGCCATCAGGGGGAAAGGCAGGGTAGAGACCCAGTACTTC
- TRBJ2-5 TRBV4-1 - CAGSQDEETQYF TGCGCCGGCAGCCAAGACGAAGAGACCCAGTACTTC